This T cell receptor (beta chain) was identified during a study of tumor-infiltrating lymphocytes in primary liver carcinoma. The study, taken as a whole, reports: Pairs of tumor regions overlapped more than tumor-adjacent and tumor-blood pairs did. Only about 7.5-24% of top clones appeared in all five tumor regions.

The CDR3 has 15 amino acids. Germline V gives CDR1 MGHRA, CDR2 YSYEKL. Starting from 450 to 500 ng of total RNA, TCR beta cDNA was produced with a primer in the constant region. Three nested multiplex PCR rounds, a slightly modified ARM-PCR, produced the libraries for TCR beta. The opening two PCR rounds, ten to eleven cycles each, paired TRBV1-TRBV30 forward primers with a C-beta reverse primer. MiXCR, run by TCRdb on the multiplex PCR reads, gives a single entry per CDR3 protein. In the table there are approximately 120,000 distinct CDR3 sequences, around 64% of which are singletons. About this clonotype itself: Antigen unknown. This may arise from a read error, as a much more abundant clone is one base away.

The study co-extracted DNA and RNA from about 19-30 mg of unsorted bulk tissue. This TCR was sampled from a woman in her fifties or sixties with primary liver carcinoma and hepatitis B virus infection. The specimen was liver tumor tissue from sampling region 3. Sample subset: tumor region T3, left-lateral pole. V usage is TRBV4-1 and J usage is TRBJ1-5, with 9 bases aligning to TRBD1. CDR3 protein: CANSRTGGEDQPQHF. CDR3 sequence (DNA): TGCGCCAACAGCCGAACAGGGGGCGAAGATCAGCCCCAGCATTTT.